The rows below give T cell receptor beta chains drawn from one sample of a study of blood T cell repertoires in COVID-19. Data came from immunoSEQ multiplex PCR; TCRdb stores just in-frame clones and leaves some out. The sample lists roughly 220,000 clones; about 85% were seen once. Sequencing input: PBMCs or T cells enriched from blood (not recorded which). These receptors were taken from a woman aged 25 to 39 who had recovered from COVID-19. Both conserved end residues are part of each CDR3. The order of the fields is V gene, J gene, D gene, clone size, CDR3 protein, CDR3 DNA. D genes are given only for firm matches. Size tells how often a clone was seen (once, few, many) or the class of an expanded clone, and some rows leave it out.

V gene: TRBV7-9; J gene: TRBJ1-2; D gene: TRBD1; clone size: -; CDR3 protein: CASSKRQGSEAGYTF; CDR3 DNA: TGTGCCAGCAGCAAAAGACAGGGGTCGGAAGCTGGCTACACCTTC
V gene: TRBV27; J gene: TRBJ2-2; D gene: -; clone size: -; CDR3 protein: CASSSRDTNTGELFF; CDR3 DNA: TGTGCCAGCAGTTCCCGGGACACGAACACCGGGGAGCTGTTTTTT
V gene: TRBV4-2; J gene: TRBJ2-2; D gene: TRBD1; clone size: few; CDR3 protein: CASSQDRGGTGELFF; CDR3 DNA: TGTGCCAGCAGCCAGGACAGGGGAGGCACCGGGGAGCTGTTTTTT
V gene: TRBV7-2; J gene: TRBJ1-1; D gene: -; clone size: -; CDR3 protein: CASSFGQLTEAFF; CDR3 DNA: TGTGCCAGCAGCTTCGGACAGCTGACTGAAGCTTTCTTT
V gene: TRBV19; J gene: TRBJ1-1; D gene: -; clone size: -; CDR3 protein: CASSISNGGRGTEAFF; CDR3 DNA: TGTGCCAGTAGTATATCAAATGGCGGCAGAGGCACTGAAGCTTTCTTT
V gene: TRBV7-9; J gene: TRBJ1-4; D gene: -; clone size: -; CDR3 protein: CASSPEPGEEKLFF; CDR3 DNA: TGTGCCAGCAGCCCAGAACCAGGGGAGGAAAAACTGTTTTTT
V gene: TRBV5-6; J gene: TRBJ1-3; D gene: -; clone size: -; CDR3 protein: CASSATGTSGNTIYF; CDR3 DNA: TGTGCCAGCAGCGCCACAGGGACCTCTGGAAACACCATATATTTT
V gene: TRBV15; J gene: TRBJ2-5; D gene: -; clone size: -; CDR3 protein: CATSTRVSRDVETQYF; CDR3 DNA: TGTGCCACCAGCACGCGAGTATCCAGGGATGTGGAGACCCAGTACTTC
V gene: TRBV5-1; J gene: TRBJ2-7; D gene: TRBD2; clone size: -; CDR3 protein: CASSLVAAGGPDEQYF; CDR3 DNA: TGCGCCAGCAGCTTGGTCGCAGCGGGGGGGCCGGACGAGCAGTACTTC
V gene: TRBV4-3; J gene: TRBJ2-2; D gene: -; clone size: few; CDR3 protein: CASSQPTILGAVTGELFF; CDR3 DNA: TGCGCCAGCAGCCAACCTACTATTTTGGGGGCGGTCACCGGGGAGCTGTTTTTT
V gene: TRBV7-2; J gene: TRBJ1-3; D gene: TRBD1; clone size: -; CDR3 protein: CASSYLQGVGNTIYF; CDR3 DNA: TGTGCCAGCAGCTATCTCCAGGGGGTCGGAAACACCATATATTTT
V gene: TRBV10-3; J gene: TRBJ1-5; D gene: -; clone size: -; CDR3 protein: CAISEPGGGNQPQHF; CDR3 DNA: TGTGCCATCAGTGAGCCGGGGGGGGGCAATCAGCCCCAGCATTTT
V gene: TRBV19; J gene: TRBJ1-4; D gene: TRBD1; clone size: -; CDR3 protein: CASRSRQGNNEKLFF; CDR3 DNA: TGTGCCAGTAGAAGCCGACAGGGCAATAATGAAAAACTGTTTTTT
V gene: TRBV7-6; J gene: TRBJ1-3; D gene: -; clone size: -; CDR3 protein: CASSLRHDPTGNTIYF; CDR3 DNA: TGTGCCAGCAGCCTGAGACACGATCCTACTGGAAACACCATATATTTT
V gene: TRBV5-8; J gene: TRBJ2-1; D gene: TRBD2; clone size: -; CDR3 protein: CASSLGGSSYNEQFF; CDR3 DNA: TGTGCCAGCAGCTTGGGCGGGAGCTCCTACAATGAGCAGTTCTTC
V gene: TRBV4-3; J gene: TRBJ2-5; D gene: TRBD2; clone size: -; CDR3 protein: CASSLGLAQETQYF; CDR3 DNA: TGCGCCAGCAGCCTCGGACTAGCCCAAGAGACCCAGTACTTC
V gene: TRBV6-2/TRBV6-3; J gene: TRBJ2-2; D gene: -; clone size: -; CDR3 protein: CASSYSVVGELFF; CDR3 DNA: TGTGCCAGCAGTTACTCAGTAGTCGGGGAGCTGTTTTTT
V gene: TRBV4-2; J gene: TRBJ1-2; D gene: -; clone size: -; CDR3 protein: CASSHVKGGGNNYGYTF; CDR3 DNA: TGTGCCAGCAGCCACGTGAAAGGCGGGGGAAATAACTATGGCTACACCTTC
V gene: TRBV5-4; J gene: TRBJ1-2; D gene: TRBD1; clone size: -; CDR3 protein: CASSAKGQGADGYTF; CDR3 DNA: TGTGCCAGCAGCGCCAAGGGACAGGGGGCAGATGGCTACACCTTC
V gene: TRBV5-5; J gene: TRBJ1-1; D gene: TRBD1; clone size: -; CDR3 protein: CASSRGQGKDEAFF; CDR3 DNA: TGTGCCAGCAGCCGTGGACAGGGGAAGGATGAAGCTTTCTTT
V gene: TRBV3-1/TRBV3-2; J gene: TRBJ1-1; D gene: TRBD1; clone size: -; CDR3 protein: CASSHVNSGTGRDAFF; CDR3 DNA: TGTGCCAGCAGCCATGTAAACTCCGGGACAGGTCGGGATGCTTTCTTT
V gene: TRBV5-1; J gene: TRBJ2-3; D gene: -; clone size: -; CDR3 protein: CASSAGHSTDTQYF; CDR3 DNA: TGCGCCAGCAGCGCCGGACATAGCACAGATACGCAGTATTTT
V gene: TRBV6-5; J gene: TRBJ1-1; D gene: TRBD1; clone size: -; CDR3 protein: CARGTGERTEAFF; CDR3 DNA: TGTGCCAGGGGAACAGGGGAACGAACTGAAGCTTTCTTT
V gene: TRBV19; J gene: TRBJ1-2; D gene: TRBD1; clone size: -; CDR3 protein: CASTSLDRSYGYTF; CDR3 DNA: TGTGCCAGTACAAGTTTGGACAGGAGCTATGGCTACACCTTC
V gene: TRBV12-3/TRBV12-4; J gene: TRBJ2-7; D gene: -; clone size: -; CDR3 protein: CASRRDGAYEQYF; CDR3 DNA: TGTGCCAGCAGGCGGGACGGAGCCTACGAGCAGTACTTC
V gene: TRBV11-2; J gene: TRBJ2-7; D gene: TRBD1; clone size: -; CDR3 protein: CASSPRDRYEQYF; CDR3 DNA: TGTGCCAGCAGCCCCCGGGACAGGTACGAGCAGTACTTC
V gene: TRBV5-1; J gene: TRBJ2-2; D gene: TRBD1; clone size: once; CDR3 protein: CASSLGQGAAGELFF; CDR3 DNA: TGCGCCAGCAGCTTGGGACAGGGGGCGGCCGGGGAGCTGTTTTTT
V gene: TRBV4-1; J gene: TRBJ2-3; D gene: TRBD1; clone size: -; CDR3 protein: CASSQDLRDRGPDTQYF; CDR3 DNA: TGCGCCAGCAGCCAAGACCTCCGGGACAGGGGTCCAGATACGCAGTATTTT